Below, 28 T cell receptor beta chains from the same sample are listed, as sequenced in a study of liver allograft versus peripheral blood T cells. Study context: Intrahepatic T cell receptor repertoires from transplanted livers were compared against repertoires in recipients' peripheral blood.

TCRdb independently ran MiXCR on the reads; one entry per CDR3 protein. The sample yields 2,500 to 3,500 distinct CDR3 sequences, around 16% seen once. These receptors came from a human patient who had a liver transplant. The graft donor may have contributed some T cells.

This chain joins TRBV5-6 and TRBJ2-7, with D possibly matching TRBD2 (5 bases). The CDR3 is 14 residues long. The germline gives CDR1 SGHDT, CDR2 YYEEEE. Trimming took off 4 bases at V and 1 base at J, with 12 bases between the two ends. The CDR3 DNA sequence: TGTGCCAGCAGCCTGGAGGTAGGATCCTACGAGCAGTACTTC. It codes for CASSLEVGSYEQYF.

By proportion, this clonotype is medium-sized. This rearrangement joins TRBV10-1 to TRBJ1-2, with D possibly matching TRBD1 (5 bases). CDR1 and CDR2 (germline): WNHNN, SYGVQD (reference sequence). Trimming pared 0 bases from V and 4 bases from J, leaving 6 bases between. This CDR3 comprises 13 residues. The CDR3 reads CASSESGVYGYTF. The CDR3 DNA is TGCGCCAGCAGTGAGTCGGGGGTCTATGGCTACACCTTC.

The J gene is TRBJ2-5, the V gene TRBV24-1, with D possibly being TRBD1 (6 bases). The CDR3 is 14 residues long. V was shortened by 3 bases and J by 5 bases, with 12 bases between the two germline ends. The germline V gene has CDR1 KGHDR and CDR2 SFDVKD. CDR3 coding DNA: TGTGCCACCAGTGATGATACAGGGTCTGAGACCCAGTACTTC. It translates to CATSDDTGSETQYF.

Here the CDR3 DNA reads TGTGCCAGCAGTTTGCAGGGACCAAAGTTCTACGAGCAGTACTTC. The encoded protein is CASSLQGPKFYEQYF. The chain couples TRBV28 to TRBJ2-7; TRBD1 or TRBD2 may be the D gene (5 bases each). Germline CDR1 is MDHEN and CDR2 is SYDVKM. The CDR3 loop spans 15 amino acids. The V and J ends lost 3 bases and 3 bases respectively, with 15 bases between them.

This clonotype is medium-sized (0.01 to 0.1%) within its sample. This chain joins TRBV6-5 and TRBJ2-7, with TRBD2 identical over 7 bases. CDR1 is MNHEY, CDR2 SVGAGI, per germline. This CDR3 has 17 amino acids. The ends lost 0 bases at V and 2 bases at J; junction bases unmatched: 10. The CDR3 DNA follows: TGTGCCAGCAGTTACTCCAGTAGTGCGGGAGCTGCCTACGAGCAGTACTTC. This gives the protein CASSYSSSAGAAYEQYF.

This clonotype occurred a few times. This chain links TRBV12-3 or TRBV12-4 with TRBJ1-1, with D hard to call. Trimming cost V 5 bases and J 6 bases, with 16 bases left between them. The CDR3 runs to 14 residues. CDR3 DNA sequence: TGTGCCAGCAGTGCCTATGCGCGGGGTCCTGAAGCTTTCTTT. Translated: CASSAYARGPEAFF.

Judged by abundance, this clonotype is large. This chain links TRBV19 with TRBJ1-2; D ambiguous. CDR1 LNHDA and CDR2 SQIVND come from the germline V gene (reference sequence). This CDR3 region has 11 residues. V shed 5 bases and J shed 2 bases, with 3 bases lying between them. The CDR3 DNA follows: TGTGCCAGTAGTGAGAACTATGGCTACACCTTC. Translated, it gives CASSENYGYTF.

This clonotype is medium-sized. This chain links TRBV6-1 with TRBJ2-7, with D perhaps TRBD1 or TRBD2 (6 bases each). CDR3 size: 14 residues. V lost 1 base to trimming and J lost 7 bases, with 14 bases between them. Looked up from germline, CDR1 is MNHNS and CDR2 is SASEGT. The CDR3 DNA follows: TGTGCCAGCAGTGAAGTACAGGGAGGAACTGAGCAGTACTTC. This gives the protein CASSEVQGGTEQYF.

By frequency in the sample, this clonotype is medium-sized. The chain couples TRBV30 to TRBJ2-1; TRBD2 matches 9 bases. The CDR3 is made up of 15 amino acids. The J segment lost 6 bases and the V segment lost 8 bases, leaving 14 bases of the junction unmatched. Germline V CDR1 and CDR2: GTSNPN, SVGIG (reference sequence). The CDR3 sequence: CAGTVALAGSNEQFF. CDR3 nucleotides: TGTGCCGGGACAGTCGCGCTAGCGGGATCCAATGAGCAGTTCTTC. The variable domain in full, completed from reference TRBV30 and TRBJ2-1, reads SQTIHQWPATLVQPVGSPLSLECTVEGTSNPNLYWYRQAAGRGLQLLFYSVGIGQISSEVPQNLSASRPQDRQFILSSKKLLLSDSGFYLCAGTVALAGSNEQFFGPGTRLTVL.

This clonotype was picked up a small number of times. The V and J genes are TRBV3-1 and TRBJ1-5; no clear D. Germline V gene lookup returns CDR1 LGHDT and CDR2 YNNKEL (reference sequence). The CDR3 is 13 amino acids. V was trimmed by 4 bases and J by 7 bases, leaving 11 bases between them. Written as DNA, the CDR3 is TGTGCCAGCAGCCCGACCGCAGCCCAGCCCCAGCATTTT. Protein sequence: CASSPTAAQPQHF.

This clonotype was seen only a few times. The V gene is TRBV5-1, the J gene TRBJ2-2, with a tentative D call TRBD2 (6 bases). With 6 bases removed from V and 6 bases from J, the gap between germline ends came to 18 bases. This CDR3 region has 15 residues. Germline CDR1 reads SGHRS; CDR2 reads YFSETQ. CDR3 sequence (DNA): TGCGCCAGCATGGGCACCCTAGGGGAGGCCGGGGAGCTGTTTTTT. The encoded protein is CASMGTLGEAGELFF.

V usage is TRBV10-1 and J usage is TRBJ1-2, with D possibly matching TRBD1 (5 bases). The length of the CDR3 is 13 residues. Trimming removed 5 bases at V and 4 bases at J, with 11 bases between. CDR1 is WNHNN and CDR2 is SYGVQD in the germline V gene (reference sequence). In nucleotides, the CDR3 is TGCGCCAGCAGTTACGACAGAACCTATGGCTACACCTTC. As protein: CASSYDRTYGYTF.

The table lists this clonotype with a few counts. The chain has TRBV12-3 or TRBV12-4 and TRBJ1-1; D perhaps matches TRBD1 (5 bases). Trimming shortened V by 3 bases and J by 4 bases, and 9 bases separated the two germline ends. This CDR3 has 13 amino acids. The CDR3 loop is CASSFRGATEAFF. CDR3 nucleotide sequence: TGTGCCAGCAGTTTTCGAGGGGCCACTGAAGCTTTCTTT.

This chain connects TRBV7-9 to TRBJ2-7, with D tentatively TRBD2 (6 bases). V was cut by 1 base and J by 8 bases, with 18 bases left in between. The germline gives CDR1 SEHNR, CDR2 FQNEAQ (reference sequence). The CDR3 is 15 residues long. CDR3 sequence: CASSLGGTKTSQQYF. The CDR3 region has the DNA TGTGCCAGCAGCTTAGGCGGGACCAAGACATCCCAGCAGTACTTC.

This clonotype is categorized as large. This sequence joins TRBV27 and TRBJ2-1; a possible D gene is TRBD2 (6 bases). The CDR3 is 15 residues long. V gave up 0 bases and J gave up 5 bases, with 11 bases separating them. Germline assignment: CDR1 MNHEY and CDR2 SMNVEV (reference sequence). The CDR3 here is CASSLSLAANNEQFF. The CDR3 coding sequence is TGTGCCAGCAGTTTATCACTAGCCGCGAACAATGAGCAGTTCTTC.

This clonotype rates as medium-sized. CDR3 residues: CASSRMTTPTGELFF. The CDR3, as DNA: TGTGCCAGCAGCCGAATGACTACCCCCACCGGGGAGCTGTTTTTT. This chain joins TRBV14 and TRBJ2-2, with D perhaps matching TRBD2 (5 bases). Germline V CDR1 and CDR2: SGHDN, FVKESK. The CDR3 sequence is 15 residues long. Between the trimmed V and J ends, which lost 4 bases and 4 bases, there was a span of 13 bases.

The gene calls are TRBV5-1 and TRBJ2-2, with no clear D. Germline loops: CDR1 SGHRS, CDR2 YFSETQ. The V end lost 2 bases, the J end lost 7 bases, and 9 bases lay between the germline ends. The CDR3 spans 13 residues. The CDR3 DNA sequence: TGCGCCAGCAGCTTTAATCCCGGCGGGGAGCTGTTTTTT. This sequence encodes CASSFNPGGELFF. The full variable domain, rest sourced from reference TRBV5-1 and TRBJ2-2, is KAGVTQTPRYLIKTRGQQVTLSCSPISGHRSVSWYQQTPGQGLQFLFEYFSETQRNKGNFPGRFSGRQFSNSRSEMNVSTLELGDSALYLCASSFNPGGELFFGEGSRLTVL.

Sample share makes this clonotype medium-sized (0.01 to 0.1%). This sequence joins TRBV30 and TRBJ1-5; a possible D gene is TRBD1 (5 bases). The CDR3 contains 15 residues. Germline assignment: CDR1 GTSNPN and CDR2 SVGIG (reference sequence). The ends were cut back, 0 bases at V and 2 bases at J, with 11 bases in the middle. CDR3 in amino acids: CAWSVGGGGNQPQHF. In DNA, the CDR3 is TGTGCCTGGAGTGTCGGGGGAGGTGGCAATCAGCCCCAGCATTTT.

The chain joins TRBV2 to TRBJ2-3; TRBD2 aligns across 7 bases. Per the germline V gene, CDR1 is SNHLY and CDR2 is FYNNEI. Losses at the gene ends were 5 bases for V and 8 bases for J; bases not matched to a gene: 10. This CDR3 has 14 residues. The DNA of the CDR3 is TGTGCCAGCAGTAGCGGGATGCAGTTTAGTACGCAGTATTTT. Translating gives CASSSGMQFSTQYF.

This clonotype ranks as medium-sized (0.01 to 0.1%). V gene TRBV5-6 combines with J gene TRBJ2-7; 7 bases match TRBD1. This CDR3 is 15 amino acids long. V was clipped by 2 bases and J by 3 bases; unmatched bases: 8. Looked up from germline, CDR1 is SGHDT and CDR2 is YYEEEE. The CDR3, as DNA: TGTGCCAGCAGCTTCGGGGACAGTTCCCGCTACGAGCAGTACTTC. It translates to CASSFGDSSRYEQYF.

This clonotype is medium-sized (0.01 to 0.1%). V and J are TRBV6-1 and TRBJ2-1; 9 bases align to TRBD2. There are 15 residues in the CDR3. V was pared by 6 bases and J by 5 bases, with 8 bases of the junction left unmatched. Germline values: CDR1 MNHNS, CDR2 SASEGT. The CDR3 DNA is TGTGCCAGCAGGACACTAGCGGGCCAACACAATGAGCAGTTCTTC. It encodes CASRTLAGQHNEQFF.

Sample share makes this clonotype medium-sized. V gene TRBV30 combines with J gene TRBJ2-7; tentative D call: TRBD2 (6 bases). V was cut by 1 base and J by 1 base, with 20 bases left in between. CDR1 GTSNPN and CDR2 SVGIG come from the germline V gene (reference sequence). The CDR3 consists of 17 residues. This CDR3 is CAWSGGSGGTLSYEQYF. The CDR3 DNA sequence: TGTGCCTGGAGTGGCGGTAGTGGGGGGACCTTATCCTACGAGCAGTACTTC. Looking up the rest from reference TRBV30 and TRBJ2-7 gives the full variable domain: SQTIHQWPATLVQPVGSPLSLECTVEGTSNPNLYWYRQAAGRGLQLLFYSVGIGQISSEVPQNLSASRPQDRQFILSSKKLLLSDSGFYLCAWSGGSGGTLSYEQYFGPGTRLTVT.

In its sample, this clonotype ranks as medium-sized. The chain combines TRBV20-1 with TRBJ2-7; D is unresolved. Trimming left V 3 bases short and J 2 bases short, with 17 bases between. Germline CDR1 reads DFQATT; CDR2 reads SNEGSKA (reference sequence). This CDR3 region has 15 residues. The CDR3 nucleotides read TGCAGTGCTAGCGAAGGCAGGAACCCGGCCTACGAGCAGTACTTC. This encodes CSASEGRNPAYEQYF.

By sample share, this clonotype is medium-sized. The chain uses TRBV14 and TRBJ2-2; TRBD1 is a possible D gene (5 bases). The V gene lost 5 bases and the J gene lost 5 bases, with 12 bases spanning the gap. The V gene's germline CDR1 is SGHDN and CDR2 FVKESK. The CDR3 consists of 14 residues. CDR3 coding DNA: TGTGCCAGCAGCAAAGGGGCGGTGACCGGGGAGCTGTTTTTT. Translated: CASSKGAVTGELFF.

This clonotype is categorized as large. The chain couples TRBV20-1 to TRBJ1-2; perhaps TRBD1 as D (6 bases). Trimming shortened V by 6 bases and J by 1 base, and 12 bases separated the two germline ends. This CDR3 spans 13 amino acids. CDR1 and CDR2 from the germline V gene are DFQATT and SNEGSKA (reference sequence). The CDR3 region has the DNA TGCAGTGCCAGGACAGAATATAACTATGGCTACACCTTC. As protein: CSARTEYNYGYTF.

This clonotype is judged medium-sized (0.01 to 0.1%). The chain uses TRBV18 and TRBJ2-7; 9 positions match TRBD2. This CDR3 is 15 amino acids long. The germline V gene encodes CDR1 KGHSH and CDR2 LQKENI. Trimming cost V 0 bases and J 6 bases; bases outside gene matches: 6. CDR3 residues: CASSPPSGRVGEQYF. The CDR3 coding sequence is TGTGCCAGCTCACCACCTAGCGGGAGAGTCGGCGAGCAGTACTTC.

In this sample, this clonotype is medium-sized. This chain connects TRBV28 to TRBJ1-2; D perhaps matches TRBD1 (5 bases). Germline CDR1 reads MDHEN; CDR2 reads SYDVKM. This CDR3 spans 15 amino acids. Trimming left V 5 bases short and J 4 bases short, with 17 bases between. The CDR3 bases are TGTGCCAGCAGTCCCCAGACACAGGTCGCCTATGGCTACACCTTC. Protein sequence: CASSPQTQVAYGYTF.

This clonotype was detected only a few times. Here the CDR3 reads CASSQGTPGAFVQPQHF. CDR3 coding DNA: TGTGCCAGCAGCCAAGGCACCCCGGGGGCCTTTGTGCAGCCCCAGCATTTT. This rearrangement joins TRBV3-1 to TRBJ1-5; weak D call: TRBD1 (6 bases). This CDR3 comprises 17 residues. Germline CDR1 and CDR2: LGHDT and YNNKEL (reference sequence). Trimming removed 1 base at V and 7 bases at J, with 20 bases between. The variable domain in full, with the rest retrieved from reference TRBV3-1 and TRBJ1-5, is DTAVSQTPKYLVTQMGNDKSIKCEQNLGHDTMYWYKQDSKKFLKIMFSYNNKELIINETVPNRFSPKSPDKAHLNLHINSLELGDSAVYFCASSQGTPGAFVQPQHFGDGTRLSIL.